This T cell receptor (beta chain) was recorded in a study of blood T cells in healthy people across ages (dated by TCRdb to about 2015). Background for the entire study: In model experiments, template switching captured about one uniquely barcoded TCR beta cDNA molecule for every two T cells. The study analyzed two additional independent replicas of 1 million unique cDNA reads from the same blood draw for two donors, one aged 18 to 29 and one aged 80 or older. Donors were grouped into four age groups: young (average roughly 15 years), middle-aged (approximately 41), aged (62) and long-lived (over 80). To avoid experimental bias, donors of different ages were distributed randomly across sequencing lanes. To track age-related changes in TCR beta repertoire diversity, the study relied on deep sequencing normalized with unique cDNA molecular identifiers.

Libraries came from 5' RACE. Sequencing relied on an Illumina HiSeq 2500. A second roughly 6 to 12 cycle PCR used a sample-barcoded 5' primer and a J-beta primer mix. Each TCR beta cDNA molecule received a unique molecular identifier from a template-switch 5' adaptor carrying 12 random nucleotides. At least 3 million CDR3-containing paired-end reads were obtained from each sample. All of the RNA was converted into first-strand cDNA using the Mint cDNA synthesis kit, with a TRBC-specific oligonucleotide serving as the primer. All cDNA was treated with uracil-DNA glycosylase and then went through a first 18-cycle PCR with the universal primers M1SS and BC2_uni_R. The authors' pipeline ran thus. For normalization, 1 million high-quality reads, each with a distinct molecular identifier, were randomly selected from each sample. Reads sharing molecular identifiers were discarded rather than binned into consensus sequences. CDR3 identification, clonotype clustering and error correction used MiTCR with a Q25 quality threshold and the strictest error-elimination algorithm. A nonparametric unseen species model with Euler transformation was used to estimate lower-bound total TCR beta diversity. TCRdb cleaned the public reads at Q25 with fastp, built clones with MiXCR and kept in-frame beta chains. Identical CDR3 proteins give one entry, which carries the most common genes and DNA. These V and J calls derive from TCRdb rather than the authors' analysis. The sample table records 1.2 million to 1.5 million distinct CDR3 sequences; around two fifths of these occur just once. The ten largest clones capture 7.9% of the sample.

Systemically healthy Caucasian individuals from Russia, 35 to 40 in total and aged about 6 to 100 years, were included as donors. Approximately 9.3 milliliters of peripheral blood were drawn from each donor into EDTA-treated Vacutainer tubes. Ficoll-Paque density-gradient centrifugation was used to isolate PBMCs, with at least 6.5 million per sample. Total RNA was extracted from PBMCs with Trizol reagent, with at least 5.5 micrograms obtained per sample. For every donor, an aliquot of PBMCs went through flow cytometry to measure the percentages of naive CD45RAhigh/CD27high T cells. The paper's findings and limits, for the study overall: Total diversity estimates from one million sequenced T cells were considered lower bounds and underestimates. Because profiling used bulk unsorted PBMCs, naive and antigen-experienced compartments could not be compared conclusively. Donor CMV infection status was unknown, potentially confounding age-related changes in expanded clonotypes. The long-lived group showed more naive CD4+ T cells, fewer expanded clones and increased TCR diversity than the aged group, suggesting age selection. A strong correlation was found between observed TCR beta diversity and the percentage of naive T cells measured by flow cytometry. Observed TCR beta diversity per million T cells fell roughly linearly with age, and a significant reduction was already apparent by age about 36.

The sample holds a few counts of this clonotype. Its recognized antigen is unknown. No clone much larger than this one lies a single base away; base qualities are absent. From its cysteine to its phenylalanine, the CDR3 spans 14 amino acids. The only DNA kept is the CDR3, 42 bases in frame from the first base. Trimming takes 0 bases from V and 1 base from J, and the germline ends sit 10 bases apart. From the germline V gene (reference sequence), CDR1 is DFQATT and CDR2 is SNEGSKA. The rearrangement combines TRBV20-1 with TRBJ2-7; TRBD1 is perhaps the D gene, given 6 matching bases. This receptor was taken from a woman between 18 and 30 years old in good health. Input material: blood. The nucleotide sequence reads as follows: TGCAGTGCTAGAGATTGGCAGGGGTCCTACGAGCAGTACTTC. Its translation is CSARDWQGSYEQYF.